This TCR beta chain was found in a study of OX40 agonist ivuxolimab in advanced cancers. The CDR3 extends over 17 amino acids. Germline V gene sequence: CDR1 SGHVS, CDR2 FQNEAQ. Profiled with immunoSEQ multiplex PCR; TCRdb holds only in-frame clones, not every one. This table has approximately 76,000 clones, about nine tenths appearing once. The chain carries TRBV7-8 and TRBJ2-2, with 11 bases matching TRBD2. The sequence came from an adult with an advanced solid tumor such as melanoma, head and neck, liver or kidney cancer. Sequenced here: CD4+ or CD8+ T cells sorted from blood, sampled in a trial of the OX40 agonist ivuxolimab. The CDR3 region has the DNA TGTGCGACACCCGGGACTAGCGGAATAGGGGGCACCGGGGAGCTGTTTTTT. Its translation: CATPGTSGIGGTGELFF.